This T cell receptor (beta chain) was obtained from a study of identical twins. This CDR3 has 15 residues. Germline loops: CDR1 SGHAT, CDR2 FQNNGV. The V gene lost 4 bases and the J gene lost 0 bases, with 10 bases spanning the gap. TCRdb analysed the 5' RACE reads with MiXCR anew, one entry per CDR3 protein. The table has more than 400,000 distinct CDR3 sequences, roughly 15% seen once; the top ten hold more than 0.4%. Separately, the same data were catalogued under a study of yellow fever vaccine responses in identical twins.

The chain carries TRBV11-2 and TRBJ1-3, with D unclear. The receptor comes from a woman younger than 35 in good health. Input material: CD4+ T cells sorted from blood. The CDR3 coding sequence is TGTGCCAGCAGCTGGCTACAGAGCTCTGGAAACACCATATATTTT. It specifies CASSWLQSSGNTIYF. The full variable domain, in which reference TRBV11-2 and TRBJ1-3 provide the parts outside the CDR3, is EAGVAQSPRYKIIEKRQSVAFWCNPISGHATLYWYQQILGQGPKLLIQFQNNGVVDDSQLPKDRFSAERLKGVDSTLKIQPAKLEDSAVYLCASSWLQSSGNTIYFGEGSWLTVV.